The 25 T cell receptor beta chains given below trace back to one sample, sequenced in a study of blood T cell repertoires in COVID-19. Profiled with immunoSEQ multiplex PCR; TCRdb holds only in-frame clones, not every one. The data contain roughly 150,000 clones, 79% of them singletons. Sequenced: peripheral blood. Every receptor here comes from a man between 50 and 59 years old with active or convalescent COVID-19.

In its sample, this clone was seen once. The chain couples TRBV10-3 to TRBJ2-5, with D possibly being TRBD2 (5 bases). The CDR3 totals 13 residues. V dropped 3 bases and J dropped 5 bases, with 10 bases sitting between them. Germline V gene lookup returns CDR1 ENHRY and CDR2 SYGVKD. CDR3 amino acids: CAISDISDETQYF. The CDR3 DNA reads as TGTGCCATCAGTGATATTAGCGACGAGACCCAGTACTTC.

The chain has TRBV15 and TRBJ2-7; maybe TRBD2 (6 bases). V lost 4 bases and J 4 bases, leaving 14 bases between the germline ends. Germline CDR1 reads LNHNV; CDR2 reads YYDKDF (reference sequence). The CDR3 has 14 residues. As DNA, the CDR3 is TGTGCCACCAGCACGAGAGGGAGGAGGTACGAGCAGTACTTC. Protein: CATSTRGRRYEQYF. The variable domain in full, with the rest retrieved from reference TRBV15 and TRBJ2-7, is DAMVIQNPRYQVTQFGKPVTLSCSQTLNHNVMYWYQQKSSQAPKLLFHYYDKDFNNEADTPDNFQSRRPNTSFCFLDIRSPGLGDTAMYLCATSTRGRRYEQYFGPGTRLTVT.

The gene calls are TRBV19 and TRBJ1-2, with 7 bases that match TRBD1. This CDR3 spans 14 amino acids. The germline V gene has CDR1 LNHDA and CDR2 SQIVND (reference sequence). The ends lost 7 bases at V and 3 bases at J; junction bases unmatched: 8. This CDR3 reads CASNPGQTHYGYTF. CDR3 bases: TGTGCCAGTAATCCGGGACAGACCCACTATGGCTACACCTTC.

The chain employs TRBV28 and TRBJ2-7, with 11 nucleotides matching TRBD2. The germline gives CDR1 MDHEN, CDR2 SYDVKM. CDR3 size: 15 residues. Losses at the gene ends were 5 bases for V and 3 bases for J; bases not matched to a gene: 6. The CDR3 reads CASSMTSGDRYEQYF. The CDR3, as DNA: TGTGCCAGCAGTATGACTAGCGGGGACCGCTACGAGCAGTACTTC. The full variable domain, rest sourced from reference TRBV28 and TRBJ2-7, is DVKVTQSSRYLVKRTGEKVFLECVQDMDHENMFWYRQDPGLGLRLIYFSYDVKMKEKGDIPEGYSVSREKKERFSLILESASTNQTSMYLCASSMTSGDRYEQYFGPGTRLTVT.

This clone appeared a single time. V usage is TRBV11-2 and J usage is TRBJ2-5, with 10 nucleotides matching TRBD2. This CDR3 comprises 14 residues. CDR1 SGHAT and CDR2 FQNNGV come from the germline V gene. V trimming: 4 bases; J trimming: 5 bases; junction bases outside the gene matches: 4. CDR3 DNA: TGTGCCAGCAGCTGGGCAGCGGGAGGGGAGACCCAGTACTTC. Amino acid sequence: CASSWAAGGETQYF.

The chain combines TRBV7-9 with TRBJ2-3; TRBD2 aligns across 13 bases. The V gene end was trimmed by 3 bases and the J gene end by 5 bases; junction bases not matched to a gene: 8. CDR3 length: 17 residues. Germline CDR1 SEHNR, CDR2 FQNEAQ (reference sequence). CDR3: CASSLLGLAGERDTQYF. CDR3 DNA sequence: TGTGCCAGCAGCTTGCTAGGACTAGCGGGAGAGCGAGATACGCAGTATTTT.

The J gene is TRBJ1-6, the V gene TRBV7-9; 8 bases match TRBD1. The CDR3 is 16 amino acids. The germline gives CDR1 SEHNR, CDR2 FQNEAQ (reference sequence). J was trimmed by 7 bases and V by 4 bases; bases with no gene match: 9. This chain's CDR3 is CASSSFRGTGNSPLHF. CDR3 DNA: TGTGCCAGCAGCTCCTTTCGTGGGACAGGCAATTCACCCCTCCACTTT.

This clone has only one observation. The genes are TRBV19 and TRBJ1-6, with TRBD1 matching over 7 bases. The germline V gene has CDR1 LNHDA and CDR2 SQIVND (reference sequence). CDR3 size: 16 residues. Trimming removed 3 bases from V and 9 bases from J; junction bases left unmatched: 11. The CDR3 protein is CASSIGEGQMSSPLHF. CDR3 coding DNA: TGTGCCAGTAGTATCGGAGAGGGACAGATGTCTTCACCCCTCCACTTT.

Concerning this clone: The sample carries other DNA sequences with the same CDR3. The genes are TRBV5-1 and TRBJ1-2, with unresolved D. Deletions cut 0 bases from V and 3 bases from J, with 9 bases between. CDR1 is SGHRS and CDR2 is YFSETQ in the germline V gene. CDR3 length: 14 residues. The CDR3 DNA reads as TGCGCCAGCAGCTTGGAGGGAGGCGACTATGGCTACACCTTC. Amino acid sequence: CASSLEGGDYGYTF.

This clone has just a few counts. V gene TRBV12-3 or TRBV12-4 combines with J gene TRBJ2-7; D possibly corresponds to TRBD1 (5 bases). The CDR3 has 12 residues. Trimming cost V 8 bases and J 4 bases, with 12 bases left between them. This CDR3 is CASGPGPYEQYF. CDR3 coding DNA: TGTGCCAGCGGCCCAGGGCCGTACGAGCAGTACTTC.

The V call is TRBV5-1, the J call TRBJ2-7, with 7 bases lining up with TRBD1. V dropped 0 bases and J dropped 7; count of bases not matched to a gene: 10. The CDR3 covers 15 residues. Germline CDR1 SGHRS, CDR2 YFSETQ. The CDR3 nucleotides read TGCGCCAGCAGCTTGGAGACAGGGAGATGGTGGGAGCAGTACTTC. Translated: CASSLETGRWWEQYF. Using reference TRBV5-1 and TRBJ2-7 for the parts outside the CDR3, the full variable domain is KAGVTQTPRYLIKTRGQQVTLSCSPISGHRSVSWYQQTPGQGLQFLFEYFSETQRNKGNFPGRFSGRQFSNSRSEMNVSTLELGDSALYLCASSLETGRWWEQYFGPGTRLTVT.

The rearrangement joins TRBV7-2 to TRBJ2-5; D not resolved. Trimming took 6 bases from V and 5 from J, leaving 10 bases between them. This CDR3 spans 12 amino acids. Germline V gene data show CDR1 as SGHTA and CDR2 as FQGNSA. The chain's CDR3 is CASRLVWETQYF. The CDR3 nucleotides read TGTGCCAGCAGACTGGTTTGGGAGACCCAGTACTTC.

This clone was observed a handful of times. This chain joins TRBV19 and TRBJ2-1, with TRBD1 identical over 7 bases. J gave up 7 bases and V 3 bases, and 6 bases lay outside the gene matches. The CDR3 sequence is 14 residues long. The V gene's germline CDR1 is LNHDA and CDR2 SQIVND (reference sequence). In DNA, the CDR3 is TGTGCCAGTAGTATGGGACAGAAAAGGAATGAGCAGTTCTTC. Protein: CASSMGQKRNEQFF.

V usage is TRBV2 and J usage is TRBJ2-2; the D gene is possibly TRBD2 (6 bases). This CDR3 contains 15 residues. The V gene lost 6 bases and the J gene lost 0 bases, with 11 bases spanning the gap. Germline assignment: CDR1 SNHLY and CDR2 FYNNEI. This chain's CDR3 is CASRRLATNTGELFF. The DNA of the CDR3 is TGTGCCAGCAGGCGGCTAGCGACGAACACCGGGGAGCTGTTTTTT.

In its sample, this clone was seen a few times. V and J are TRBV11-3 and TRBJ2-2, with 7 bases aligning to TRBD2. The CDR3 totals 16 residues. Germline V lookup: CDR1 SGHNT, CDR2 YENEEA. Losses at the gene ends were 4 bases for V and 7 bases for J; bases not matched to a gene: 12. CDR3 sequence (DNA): TGTGCCAGCAGCTCCGGCCGGGAGGCCTTTAGCGGGGAGCTGTTTTTT. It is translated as CASSSGREAFSGELFF.

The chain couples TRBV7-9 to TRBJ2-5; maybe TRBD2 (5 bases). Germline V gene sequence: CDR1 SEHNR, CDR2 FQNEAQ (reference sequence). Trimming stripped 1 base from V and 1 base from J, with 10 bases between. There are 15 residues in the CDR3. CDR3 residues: CASSLVRESQETQYF. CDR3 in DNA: TGTGCCAGCAGCTTAGTGAGGGAGAGCCAAGAGACCCAGTACTTC.

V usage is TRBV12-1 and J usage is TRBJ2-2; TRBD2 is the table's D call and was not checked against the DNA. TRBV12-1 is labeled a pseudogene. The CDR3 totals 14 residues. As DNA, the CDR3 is TGTGCCAGCAGCTTTACTAGCGGGAGAGGGGAGCTGTTTTTT. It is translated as CASSFTSGRGELFF.

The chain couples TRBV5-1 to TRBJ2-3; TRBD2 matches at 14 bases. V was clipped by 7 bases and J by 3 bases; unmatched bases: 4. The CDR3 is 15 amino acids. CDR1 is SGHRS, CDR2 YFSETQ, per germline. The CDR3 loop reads CASPGTSGRTDTQYF. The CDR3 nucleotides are TGCGCCAGCCCCGGGACTAGCGGGAGAACAGATACGCAGTATTTT.

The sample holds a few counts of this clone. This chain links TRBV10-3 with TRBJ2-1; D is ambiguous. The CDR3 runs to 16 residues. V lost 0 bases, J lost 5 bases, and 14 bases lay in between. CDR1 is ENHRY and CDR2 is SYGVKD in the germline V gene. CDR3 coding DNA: TGTGCCATCAGTGAGTCCTCTACGCTAGTAAACAATGAGCAGTTCTTC. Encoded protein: CAISESSTLVNNEQFF.

CDR3 sequence reads: CASTLSGRQIYNEQFF. CDR3 bases: TGTGCCAGCACCCTTAGCGGGAGGCAAATTTACAATGAGCAGTTCTTC. V gene TRBV28 combines with J gene TRBJ2-1; 10 bases are shared with TRBD2. CDR1 is MDHEN, CDR2 SYDVKM, per germline. CDR3 length: 16 amino acids. J gave up 4 bases and V 7 bases, and 10 bases lay outside the gene matches.

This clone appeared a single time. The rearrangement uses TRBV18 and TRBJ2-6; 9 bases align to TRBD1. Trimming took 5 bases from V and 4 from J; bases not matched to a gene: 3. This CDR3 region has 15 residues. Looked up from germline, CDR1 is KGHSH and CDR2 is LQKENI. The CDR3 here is CASSDRGYGANVLTF. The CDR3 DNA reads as TGTGCCAGCTCAGACAGGGGGTACGGGGCCAACGTCCTGACTTTC.

In nucleotides, the CDR3 is TGTGCCTGGAGTGTACTGGCGGGAGGTTCCGGGGAGCTGTTTTTT. Its translation is CAWSVLAGGSGELFF. The chain has TRBV30 and TRBJ2-2, with 8 bases that match TRBD2. This CDR3 has 15 amino acids. From germline, CDR1 is GTSNPN and CDR2 SVGIG (reference sequence). V was clipped by 0 bases and J by 6 bases; unmatched bases: 6.

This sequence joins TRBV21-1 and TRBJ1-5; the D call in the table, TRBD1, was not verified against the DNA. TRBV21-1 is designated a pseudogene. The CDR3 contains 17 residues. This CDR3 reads CASSSKGKGGFNQPQHF. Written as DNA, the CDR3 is TGTGCCAGCAGCAGTAAAGGTAAAGGGGGCTTCAATCAGCCCCAGCATTTT.

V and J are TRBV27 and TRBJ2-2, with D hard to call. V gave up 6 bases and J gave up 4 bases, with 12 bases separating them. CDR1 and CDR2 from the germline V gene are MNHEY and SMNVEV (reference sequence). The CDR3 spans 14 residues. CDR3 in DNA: TGTGCCAGCAGCCCCTTTCCTTCCACCGGGGAGCTGTTTTTT. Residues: CASSPFPSTGELFF.

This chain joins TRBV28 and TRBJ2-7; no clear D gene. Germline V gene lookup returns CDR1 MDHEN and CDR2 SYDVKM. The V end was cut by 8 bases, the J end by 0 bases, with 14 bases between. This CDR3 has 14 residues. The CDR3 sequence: CASRPDIVSYEQYF. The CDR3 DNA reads TGTGCCAGCCGCCCTGACATAGTCTCCTACGAGCAGTACTTC.